The 17 T cell receptor beta chains reported below all come from one sample, sequenced in a study of T cells in Graves' hyperthyroidism and ophthalmopathy. From RNA transcripts, TCR beta CDR3 regions were amplified. Initially, a first-round RT-PCR of the TCR CDR3 employed the HTBI primer set. TCRdb re-called the multiplex PCR reads through MiXCR, storing one row per CDR3 protein. The table lists roughly 160,000 distinct CDR3 sequences, 9.4% of them singletons. The sample comprised blood. The receptors originated from a woman between 18 and 30 years old with Graves' hyperthyroidism that later progressed to Graves' ophthalmopathy.

The chain uses TRBV4-1 and TRBJ1-4; TRBD1 matches at 10 bases. The CDR3 totals 15 residues. The germline CDR1 and CDR2 sequences are MGHRA and YSYEKL. Trimming removed 2 bases from V and 7 bases from J; junction bases left unmatched: 4. CDR3 residues: CASSQLGTGVEKLFF. The CDR3, as DNA: TGCGCCAGCAGCCAACTCGGGACAGGGGTTGAAAAACTGTTTTTT.

To note about this clonotype: Just one base apart from a much larger clone, this may be a read error. The chain is built from TRBV5-6 and TRBJ2-4; D possibly corresponds to TRBD2 (5 bases). Germline CDR1 reads SGHDT; CDR2 reads YYEEEE. This CDR3 is built from 14 residues. CDR3 coding DNA: TGTGCCAGCAGCTTGGGGACCGGGGAAAACATTCAGCACTTC. It codes for CASSLGTGENIQHF.

This clonotype was observed a handful of times. The chain joins TRBV7-9 to TRBJ2-1, with D possibly TRBD2 on 6 matching bases. V shed 5 bases and J shed 4 bases, with 15 bases lying between them. Per the germline V gene, CDR1 is SEHNR and CDR2 is FQNEAQ (reference sequence). This CDR3 contains 15 residues. The CDR3 region has the DNA TGTGCCAGCAGCCGGGGTGCGGGACCTTACAATGAGCAGTTCTTC. Its translation is CASSRGAGPYNEQFF.

Ten or more counts support this clonotype. V and J are TRBV20-1 and TRBJ1-1; 7 bases are shared with TRBD1. CDR1 is DFQATT, CDR2 SNEGSKA, per germline (reference sequence). Losses at the gene ends were 6 bases for V and 0 bases for J; bases not matched to a gene: 7. This CDR3 spans 14 amino acids. The CDR3 protein is CSARGQSLNTEAFF. DNA for the CDR3: TGCAGTGCAAGGGGACAGTCATTGAACACTGAAGCTTTCTTT.

This clonotype was counted at least ten times. V usage is TRBV27 and J usage is TRBJ2-1, with no clear D. Trimming took off 0 bases at V and 4 bases at J, with 10 bases between the two ends. Germline V gives CDR1 MNHEY, CDR2 SMNVEV (reference sequence). The CDR3 loop spans 15 amino acids. Written as DNA, the CDR3 is TGTGCCAGCAGTTTATCACTGGACCCATACAATGAGCAGTTCTTC. Translating it yields CASSLSLDPYNEQFF.

This clonotype appeared a few times. The chain couples TRBV19 to TRBJ1-1, with TRBD1 matching over 10 bases. Germline V gene lookup returns CDR1 LNHDA and CDR2 SQIVND (reference sequence). Losses at the gene ends were 5 bases for V and 4 bases for J; bases not matched to a gene: 7. This CDR3 has 15 amino acids. The CDR3 bases are TGTGCCAGTAGTTCCAGACAGGGGGCAACCACTGAAGCTTTCTTT. It encodes CASSSRQGATTEAFF.

Many counts were recorded for this clonotype. The chain employs TRBV6-1 and TRBJ1-5; TRBD1 agrees at 12 bases. With V trimmed by 6 bases and J by 1 base, 7 bases remained unmatched. CDR1 and CDR2 (germline): MNHNS, SASEGT. The CDR3 loop spans 17 amino acids. CDR3: CASSRRDRGQSNQPQHF. The CDR3 bases are TGTGCCAGCAGCAGGCGGGACAGGGGGCAAAGCAATCAGCCCCAGCATTTT.

The V call is TRBV30, the J call TRBJ1-2; D not resolved. Germline CDR1 reads GTSNPN; CDR2 reads SVGIG (reference sequence). The CDR3 loop spans 16 amino acids. Trimming stripped 0 bases from V and 0 bases from J, with 14 bases between. CDR3 sequence (DNA): TGTGCCTGGAGTGTACTATTTGGAAGGGCTAACTATGGCTACACCTTC. Amino acids: CAWSVLFGRANYGYTF.

The rearrangement joins TRBV29-1 to TRBJ2-7, with 9 bases fitting TRBD1. Per germline, CDR1 SQVTM and CDR2 ANQGSEA. V shed 7 bases, J shed 3 bases, and the junction held 7 bases outside the gene matches. This CDR3 comprises 13 residues. CDR3 region: CSAETGGLYEQYF. The CDR3 region has the DNA TGCAGCGCTGAGACAGGGGGACTCTACGAGCAGTACTTC.

This clonotype has more than one count but fewer than ten. The chain uses TRBV2 and TRBJ2-2, with 8 bases matching TRBD1. Germline V CDR1 and CDR2: SNHLY, FYNNEI. Losses at the gene ends were 5 bases for V and 1 base for J; bases not matched to a gene: 6. This CDR3 contains 16 residues. The CDR3 loop reads CASSSGGARNTGELFF. The CDR3 DNA reads TGTGCCAGCAGTTCAGGGGGCGCCCGGAACACCGGGGAGCTGTTTTTT.

There are many counts of this clonotype. The gene calls are TRBV11-2 and TRBJ1-5; TRBD1 aligns across 9 bases. V lost 4 bases to trimming and J lost 6 bases; unmatched junction nucleotides: 7. This CDR3 region has 15 residues. Germline CDR1 and CDR2: SGHAT and FQNNGV. CDR3 residues: CASSSDRGRGQPQHF. CDR3 sequence (DNA): TGTGCCAGCAGCTCGGACAGGGGAAGGGGTCAGCCCCAGCATTTT.

Only a few counts were recorded for this clonotype. The chain recombines TRBV4-2 with TRBJ1-5; D remains ambiguous. In germline, CDR1 is LGHNA, CDR2 YNFKEQ. The length of the CDR3 is 13 residues. V lost 0 bases to trimming and J lost 5 bases, with 5 bases between them. The CDR3 is CASSQEIHQPQHF. The CDR3 nucleotides read TGTGCCAGCAGCCAAGAGATTCATCAGCCCCAGCATTTT.

This clonotype was observed at least ten times. This rearrangement joins TRBV5-1 to TRBJ2-3; 7 bases fit TRBD2. This CDR3 region has 17 residues. In germline, CDR1 is SGHRS, CDR2 YFSETQ. The V gene end was trimmed by 0 bases and the J gene end by 2 bases; junction bases not matched to a gene: 9. The CDR3 DNA follows: TGCGCCAGCAGCTTGGGCGGAGGCGGGAGCTTCACAGATACGCAGTATTTT. This translates into CASSLGGGGSFTDTQYF.

This clonotype has a count of ten or more. The chain couples TRBV6-2 or TRBV6-3 to TRBJ2-7; no clear D. Per germline, CDR1 MNHEY and CDR2 SVGEGT. CDR3 length: 11 amino acids. V was pared by 7 bases and J by 4 bases, with 8 bases between. The CDR3 reads CASNYGYEQYF. CDR3 nucleotide sequence: TGTGCCAGCAACTACGGTTACGAGCAGTACTTC.

This clonotype was seen more than once but under ten times. The chain is built from TRBV30 and TRBJ1-1, with a possible D match to TRBD1 (6 bases). Germline values: CDR1 GTSNPN, CDR2 SVGIG (reference sequence). Trimming pared 0 bases from V and 6 bases from J, leaving 20 bases between. The CDR3 runs 16 residues. The CDR3 sequence: CAWSVSGVRGVSEAFF. The DNA of the CDR3 is TGTGCCTGGAGTGTATCGGGAGTCAGGGGAGTTTCTGAAGCTTTCTTT. Filled out from reference TRBV30 and TRBJ1-1, the complete variable domain reads SQTIHQWPATLVQPVGSPLSLECTVEGTSNPNLYWYRQAAGRGLQLLFYSVGIGQISSEVPQNLSASRPQDRQFILSSKKLLLSDSGFYLCAWSVSGVRGVSEAFFGQGTRLTVV.

This clonotype was seen many times. This chain uses TRBV6-1 with TRBJ2-7; a possible D gene is TRBD1 (7 bases). V was pared by 6 bases and J by 2 bases, with 17 bases between. CDR1 and CDR2 (germline): MNHNS, SASEGT. This CDR3 is built from 15 residues. CDR3 loop: CASREGGQSPYEQYF. For the CDR3, the DNA is TGTGCCAGCAGGGAGGGGGGACAGAGTCCCTACGAGCAGTACTTC.

In its sample, this clonotype was seen a few times. The chain recombines TRBV24-1 with TRBJ2-1; D is unresolved. This CDR3 region has 15 residues. Germline CDR1 reads KGHDR; CDR2 reads SFDVKD. V shed 4 bases and J shed 8 bases, with 17 bases lying between them. The CDR3 DNA follows: TGTGCCACCAGTGAAACATACGGCGCTTATGATGAGCAGTTCTTC. Amino acid sequence: CATSETYGAYDEQFF.